This T cell receptor (beta chain) originates from a study of metastatic and nonmetastatic thyroid tumors. Germline V lookup: CDR1 MNHEY, CDR2 SMNVEV (reference sequence). Trimming took 3 bases from V and 6 from J, leaving 9 bases between them. CDR3 length: 14 residues. There were no patients who had received any treatment before thyroid surgery. TCRdb called clones again from the PCR reads with MiXCR. The sample has approximately 37,000 clones; over 12% are singletons. In this sample, this clone turned up many times. No conserved phenylalanine or tryptophan ends this CDR3, so it is likely a read error.

This TCR derives from a male donor with papillary thyroid cancer or a benign thyroid nodule (not recorded which). Some clones in this sample may be carry-over from other donors' samples. The chain links TRBV27 to TRBJ1-6; TRBD1 might be the D (6 bases). The sequenced sample was blood. The CDR3 reads CASSLGAVNSPLHL. The CDR3 DNA reads as TGTGCCAGCAGTTTGGGGGCGGTTAATTCACCCCTCCACTTG.